This record looks at one TCR beta chain sequence and its context. This entry comes from a study of shared clonotypes between healthy human individuals. The study ran the assay at deep level. Per the original data handling: Filtering of immunoSEQ junctional sequences could not match full-length read filtering. The protocol was immunoSEQ multiplex PCR, while the TCRdb copy is restricted to in-frame clones and leaves out a portion. D and trimming come from the DNA, and the V and J calls and clone size come from that table. The sample lists fewer than 1.6 million clones, 98% occurring once. Trimming removed 3 bases from V and 6 bases from J, with 6 bases in between. CDR3 size: 12 residues. Germline lookup yields CDR1 MRHNA and CDR2 SNTAGT.

The chain is built from TRBV6-4 and TRBJ2-1; D is undetermined. Sequencing input: naive CD4+ T cells sorted from blood. Stated subset: CD45RA+ positively selected. This TCR came from a man aged 25 to 40 in good health. CDR3 nucleotides: TGTGCCAGCAGTGAAGGGCCCAATGAGCAGTTCTTC. Its translation: CASSEGPNEQFF.